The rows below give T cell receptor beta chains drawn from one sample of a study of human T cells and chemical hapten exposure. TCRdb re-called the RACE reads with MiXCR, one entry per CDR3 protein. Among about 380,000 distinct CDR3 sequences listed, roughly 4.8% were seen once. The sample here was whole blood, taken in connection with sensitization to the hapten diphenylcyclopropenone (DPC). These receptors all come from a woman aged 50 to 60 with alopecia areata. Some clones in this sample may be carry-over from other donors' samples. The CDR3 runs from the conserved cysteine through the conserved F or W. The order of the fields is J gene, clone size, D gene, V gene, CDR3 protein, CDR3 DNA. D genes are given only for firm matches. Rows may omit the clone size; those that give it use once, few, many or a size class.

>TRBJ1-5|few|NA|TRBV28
CASNLIAPGSNSNQPQHF
TGTGCCAGCAACCTTATCGCCCCGGGCAGTAATAGCAATCAGCCCCAGCATTTT
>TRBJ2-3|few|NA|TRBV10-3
CAIRGGIWADTQYF
TGTGCCATCAGGGGGGGAATATGGGCAGATACGCAGTATTTT
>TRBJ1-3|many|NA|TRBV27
CASSPLGGPGNTIYF
TGTGCCAGCAGCCCCCTCGGGGGCCCTGGAAACACCATATATTTT
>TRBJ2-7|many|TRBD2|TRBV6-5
CASSSLERARGGEQYF
TGTGCCAGCAGTTCCCTCGAGCGCGCGCGGGGGGGCGAGCAGTACTTC
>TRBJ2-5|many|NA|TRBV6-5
CASSWEFRTQYF
TGTGCCAGCAGCTGGGAGTTTCGGACCCAGTACTTC
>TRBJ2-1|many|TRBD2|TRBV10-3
CAISETLAGTNEQFF
TGTGCCATCAGTGAAACCCTAGCGGGGACCAATGAGCAGTTCTTC
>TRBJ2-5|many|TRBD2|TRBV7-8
CASSPGRLAGVYQETQYF
TGTGCCAGCAGCCCTGGGCGGCTAGCGGGGGTCTACCAAGAGACCCAGTACTTC
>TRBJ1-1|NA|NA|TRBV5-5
CASSLQGHNTEAFF
TGTGCCAGCAGCTTACAGGGACACAACACTGAAGCTTTCTTT
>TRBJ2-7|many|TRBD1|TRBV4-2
CASSLGQDKGQYF
TGTGCCAGCAGCCTTGGACAGGACAAGGGGCAGTACTTC
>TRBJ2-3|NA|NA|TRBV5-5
CASSLVGGWDGGTDTQYF
TGTGCCAGCAGCTTGGTAGGCGGCTGGGACGGGGGCACAGATACGCAGTATTTT
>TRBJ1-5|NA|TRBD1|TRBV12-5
CASGLVTTGRVSNQPQHF
TGTGCTAGTGGTTTGGTAACGACAGGGCGGGTTAGCAATCAGCCCCAGCATTTT
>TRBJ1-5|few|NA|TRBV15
CATLFAGGPNQPQHF
TGTGCCACGTTGTTCGCTGGGGGTCCTAATCAGCCCCAGCATTTT
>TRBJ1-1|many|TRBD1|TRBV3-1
CASSQPGGLTEAFF
TGTGCCAGCAGCCAACCAGGGGGCTTGACTGAAGCTTTCTTT
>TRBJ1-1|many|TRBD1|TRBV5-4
CASSFPRDRGDTEAFF
TGTGCCAGCAGCTTCCCCCGGGACAGGGGGGACACTGAAGCTTTCTTT
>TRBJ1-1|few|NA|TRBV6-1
CASSEIGEGRGTEAFF
TGTGCCAGCAGTGAAATAGGGGAGGGGAGGGGGACTGAAGCTTTCTTT
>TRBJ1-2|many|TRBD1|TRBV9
CASSSRDRGYGYTF
TGTGCCAGCAGCAGCCGGGACAGGGGGTATGGCTACACCTTC
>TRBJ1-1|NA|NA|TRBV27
CASSKHREQVGVEAFF
TGTGCCAGCAGTAAACACCGAGAACAGGTTGGGGTTGAAGCTTTCTTT
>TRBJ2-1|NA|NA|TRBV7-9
CASSPGGYSYNEQFF
TGTGCCAGCAGCCCCGGGGGCTACTCCTACAATGAGCAGTTCTTC
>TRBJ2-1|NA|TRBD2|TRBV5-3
CARRLPGLAYNEQFF
TGTGCCAGAAGACTACCGGGACTAGCGTACAATGAGCAGTTCTTC
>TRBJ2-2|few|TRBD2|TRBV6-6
CASRTTSGRTGELFF
TGTGCCAGCAGAACGACTAGCGGGAGGACCGGGGAGCTGTTTTTT
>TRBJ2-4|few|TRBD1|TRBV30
CAWKDRGLAKNIQYF
TGTGCCTGGAAAGACAGGGGGTTGGCCAAAAACATTCAGTACTTC
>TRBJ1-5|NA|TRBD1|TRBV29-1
CSVADRAFQPQHF
TGCAGCGTCGCGGACAGGGCTTTCCAGCCCCAGCATTTT
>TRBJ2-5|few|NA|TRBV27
CASRPLDGETQYF
TGTGCCAGCAGACCCTTAGACGGAGAGACCCAGTACTTC
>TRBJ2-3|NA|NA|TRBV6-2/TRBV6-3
CASSTGWMGTDTQYF
TGTGCCAGCAGTACAGGCTGGATGGGGACAGATACGCAGTATTTT
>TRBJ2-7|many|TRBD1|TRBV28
CASSSRPGQGDYEQYF
TGTGCCAGCAGTTCTCGCCCGGGACAGGGGGACTACGAGCAGTACTTC
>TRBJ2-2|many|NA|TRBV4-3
CASSQATGNTGELFF
TGCGCCAGCAGCCAAGCCACAGGGAACACCGGGGAGCTGTTTTTT
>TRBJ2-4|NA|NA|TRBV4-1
CASSQVRQMGNIQYF
TGCGCCAGCAGCCAAGTTAGACAGATGGGAAACATTCAGTACTTC
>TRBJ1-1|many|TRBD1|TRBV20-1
CSALQGAITEAFF
TGCAGTGCTTTACAGGGGGCGATCACTGAAGCTTTCTTT
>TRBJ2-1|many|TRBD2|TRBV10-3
CAISPGSGGHNEQFF
TGTGCCATCAGCCCTGGAAGCGGGGGTCACAATGAGCAGTTCTTC